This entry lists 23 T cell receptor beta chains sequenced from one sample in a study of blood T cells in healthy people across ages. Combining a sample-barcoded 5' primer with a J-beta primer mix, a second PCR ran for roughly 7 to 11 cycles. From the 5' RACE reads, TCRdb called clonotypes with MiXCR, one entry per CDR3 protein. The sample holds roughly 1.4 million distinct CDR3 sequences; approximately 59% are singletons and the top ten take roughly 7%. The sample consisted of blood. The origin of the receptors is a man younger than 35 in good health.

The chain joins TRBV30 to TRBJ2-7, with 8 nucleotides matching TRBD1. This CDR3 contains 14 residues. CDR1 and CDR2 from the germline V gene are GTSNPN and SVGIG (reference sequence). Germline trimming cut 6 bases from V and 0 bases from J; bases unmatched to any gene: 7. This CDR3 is CACLGQGLSYEQYF. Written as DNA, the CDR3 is TGTGCCTGCCTCGGACAGGGCCTCTCCTACGAGCAGTACTTC.

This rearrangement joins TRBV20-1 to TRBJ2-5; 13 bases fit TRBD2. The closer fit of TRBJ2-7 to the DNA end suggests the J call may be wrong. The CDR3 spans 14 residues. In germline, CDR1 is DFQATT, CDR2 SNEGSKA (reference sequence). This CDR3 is CSASGTSGTGEQYF. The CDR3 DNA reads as TGCAGTGCTTCCGGGACTAGCGGGACAGGCGAGCAGTACTTC.

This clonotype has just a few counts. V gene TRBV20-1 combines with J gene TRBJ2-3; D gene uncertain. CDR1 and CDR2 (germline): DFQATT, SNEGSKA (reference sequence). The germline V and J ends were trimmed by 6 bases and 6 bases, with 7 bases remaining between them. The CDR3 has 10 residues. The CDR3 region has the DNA TGCAGTGCCGATCGGGATACGCAGTATTTT. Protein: CSADRDTQYF.

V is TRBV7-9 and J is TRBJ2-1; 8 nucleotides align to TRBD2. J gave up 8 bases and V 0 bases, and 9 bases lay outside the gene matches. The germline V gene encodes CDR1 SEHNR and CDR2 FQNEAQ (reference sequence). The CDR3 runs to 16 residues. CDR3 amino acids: CASSLAGLVNLDEQFF. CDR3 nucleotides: TGTGCCAGCAGCTTAGCGGGACTAGTTAATCTCGATGAGCAGTTCTTC.

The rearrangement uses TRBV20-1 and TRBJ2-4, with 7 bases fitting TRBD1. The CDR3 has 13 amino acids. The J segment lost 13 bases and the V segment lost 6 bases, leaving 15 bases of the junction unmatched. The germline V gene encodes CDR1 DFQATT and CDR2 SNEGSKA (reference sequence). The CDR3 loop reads CSAETGLLSWQYF. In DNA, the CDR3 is TGCAGTGCCGAGACAGGGTTGCTAAGTTGGCAGTACTTC.

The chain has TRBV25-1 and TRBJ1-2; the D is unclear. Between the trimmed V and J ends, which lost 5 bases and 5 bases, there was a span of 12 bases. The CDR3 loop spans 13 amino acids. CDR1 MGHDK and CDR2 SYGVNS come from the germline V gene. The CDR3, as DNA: TGTGCCAGCAGTACGGTTGTGGGGTATGGCTACACCTTC. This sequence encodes CASSTVVGYGYTF.

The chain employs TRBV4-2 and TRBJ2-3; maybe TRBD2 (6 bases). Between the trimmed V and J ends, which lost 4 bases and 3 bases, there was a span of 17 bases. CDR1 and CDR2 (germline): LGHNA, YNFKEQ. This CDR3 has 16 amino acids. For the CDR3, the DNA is TGTGCCAGCAGCCCTTGGCGGGACTCCCCTACAGATACGCAGTATTTT. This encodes CASSPWRDSPTDTQYF.

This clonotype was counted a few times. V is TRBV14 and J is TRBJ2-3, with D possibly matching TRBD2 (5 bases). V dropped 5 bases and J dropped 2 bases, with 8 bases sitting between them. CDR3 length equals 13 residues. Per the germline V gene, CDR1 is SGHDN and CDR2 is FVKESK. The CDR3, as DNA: TGTGCCAGCAGCGGTGGACTCACAGATACGCAGTATTTT. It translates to CASSGGLTDTQYF. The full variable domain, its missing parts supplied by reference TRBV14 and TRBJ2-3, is EAGVTQFPSHSVIEKGQTVTLRCDPISGHDNLYWYRRVMGKEIKFLLHFVKESKQDESGMPNNRFLAERTGGTYSTLKVQPAELEDSGVYFCASSGGLTDTQYFGPGTRLTVL.

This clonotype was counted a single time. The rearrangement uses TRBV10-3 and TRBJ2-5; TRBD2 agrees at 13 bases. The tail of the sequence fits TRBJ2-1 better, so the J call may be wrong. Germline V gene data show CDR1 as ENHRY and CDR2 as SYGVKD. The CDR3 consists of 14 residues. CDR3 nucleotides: TGTGCCATCGGACTAGCGGGGGACCAAGAGACCCAGTTCTTC. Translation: CAIGLAGDQETQFF.

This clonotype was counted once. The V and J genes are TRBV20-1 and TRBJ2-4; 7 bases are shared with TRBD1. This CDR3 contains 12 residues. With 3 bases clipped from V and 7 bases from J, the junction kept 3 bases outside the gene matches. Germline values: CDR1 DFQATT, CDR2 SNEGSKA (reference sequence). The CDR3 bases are TGCAGTGCTAGTACAGGGGTGAACATTCAGTACTTC. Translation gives CSASTGVNIQYF.

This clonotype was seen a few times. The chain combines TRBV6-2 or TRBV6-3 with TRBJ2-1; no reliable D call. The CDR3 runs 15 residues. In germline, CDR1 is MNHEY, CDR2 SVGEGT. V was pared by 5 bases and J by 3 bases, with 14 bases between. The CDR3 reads CASSRGLSDYNEQFF. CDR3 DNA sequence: TGTGCCAGCAGTCGAGGCTTGTCAGACTACAATGAGCAGTTCTTC.

CDR3 sequence: CASSSTSGGSSTDTQYF. CDR3 nucleotides: TGTGCCAGCAGTTCTACTAGCGGGGGTTCTAGCACAGATACGCAGTATTTT. The chain recombines TRBV12-3 or TRBV12-4 with TRBJ2-3, with TRBD2 identical over 11 bases. With 4 bases clipped from V and 0 bases from J, the junction kept 6 bases outside the gene matches. CDR3 length: 17 residues.

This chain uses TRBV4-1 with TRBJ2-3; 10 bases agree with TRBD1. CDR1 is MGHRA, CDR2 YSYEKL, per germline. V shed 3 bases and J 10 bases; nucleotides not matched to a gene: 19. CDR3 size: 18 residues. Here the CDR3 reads CASSQEGWDRGLVRAQYF. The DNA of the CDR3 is TGCGCCAGCAGCCAGGAAGGCTGGGACAGGGGATTGGTAAGAGCGCAGTATTTT.

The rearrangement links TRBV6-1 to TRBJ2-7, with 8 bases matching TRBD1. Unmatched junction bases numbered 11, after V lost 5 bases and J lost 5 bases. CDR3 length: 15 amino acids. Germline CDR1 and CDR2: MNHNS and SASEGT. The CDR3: CASSQHDRGLDEQYF. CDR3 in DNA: TGTGCCAGCAGTCAACATGACAGGGGCCTGGACGAGCAGTACTTC.

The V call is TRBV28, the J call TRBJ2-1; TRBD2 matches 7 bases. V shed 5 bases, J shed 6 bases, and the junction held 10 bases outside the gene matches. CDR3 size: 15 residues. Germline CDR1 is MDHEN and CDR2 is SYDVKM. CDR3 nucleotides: TGTGCCAGCAGTCTCCTTACGGGGGGTACCAATGAGCAGTTCTTC. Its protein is CASSLLTGGTNEQFF.

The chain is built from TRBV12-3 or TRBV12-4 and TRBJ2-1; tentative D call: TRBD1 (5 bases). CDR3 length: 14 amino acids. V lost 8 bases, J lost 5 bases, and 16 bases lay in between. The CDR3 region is CASHDSTRDNEQFF. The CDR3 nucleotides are TGTGCCAGCCACGACAGTACAAGGGACAATGAGCAGTTCTTC.

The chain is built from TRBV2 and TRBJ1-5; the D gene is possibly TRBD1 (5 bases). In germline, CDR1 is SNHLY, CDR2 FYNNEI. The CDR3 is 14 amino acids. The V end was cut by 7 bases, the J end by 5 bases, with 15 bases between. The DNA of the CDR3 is TGTGCCAGCAATAATGAAAGGGGTTATCAGCCCCAGCATTTT. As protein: CASNNERGYQPQHF.

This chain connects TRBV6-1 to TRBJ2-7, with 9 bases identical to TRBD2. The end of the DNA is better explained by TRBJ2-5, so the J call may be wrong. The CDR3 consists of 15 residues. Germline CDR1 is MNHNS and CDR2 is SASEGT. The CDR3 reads CASSALAGEHGTQYF. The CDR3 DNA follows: TGTGCCAGCAGTGCTTTAGCGGGAGAGCATGGGACCCAGTACTTC.

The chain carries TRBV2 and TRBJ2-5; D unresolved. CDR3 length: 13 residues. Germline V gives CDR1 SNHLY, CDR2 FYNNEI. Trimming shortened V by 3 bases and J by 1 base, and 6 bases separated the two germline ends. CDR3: CASSEPTQETQYF. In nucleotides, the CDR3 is TGTGCCAGCAGTGAGCCTACCCAAGAGACCCAGTACTTC. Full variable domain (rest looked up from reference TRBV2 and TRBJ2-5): EPEVTQTPSHQVTQMGQEVILRCVPISNHLYFYWYRQILGQKVEFLVSFYNNEISEKSEIFDDQFSVERPDGSNFTLKIRSTKLEDSAMYFCASSEPTQETQYFGPGTRLLVL.

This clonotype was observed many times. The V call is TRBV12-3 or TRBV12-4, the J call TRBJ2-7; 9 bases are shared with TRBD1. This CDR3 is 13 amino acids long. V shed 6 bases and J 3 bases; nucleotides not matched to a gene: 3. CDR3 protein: CASSRDRVYEQYF. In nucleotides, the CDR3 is TGTGCCAGCAGCCGGGACAGGGTCTACGAGCAGTACTTC.

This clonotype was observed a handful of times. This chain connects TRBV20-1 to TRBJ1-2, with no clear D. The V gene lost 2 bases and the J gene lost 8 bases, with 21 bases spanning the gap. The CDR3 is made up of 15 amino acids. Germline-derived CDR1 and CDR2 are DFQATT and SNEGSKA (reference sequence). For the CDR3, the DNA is TGCAGTGCTAGACTAGGGAGAATAAGCGAACGGGGCTACACCTTC. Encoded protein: CSARLGRISERGYTF.

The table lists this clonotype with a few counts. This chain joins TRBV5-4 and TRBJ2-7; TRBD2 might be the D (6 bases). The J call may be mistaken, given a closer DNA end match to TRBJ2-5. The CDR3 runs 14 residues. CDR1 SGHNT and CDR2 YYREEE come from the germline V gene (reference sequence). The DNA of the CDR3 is TGTGCCAGCAGCCCTGGTGGGGGGACGAAGACCCAGTACTTC. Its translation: CASSPGGGTKTQYF.

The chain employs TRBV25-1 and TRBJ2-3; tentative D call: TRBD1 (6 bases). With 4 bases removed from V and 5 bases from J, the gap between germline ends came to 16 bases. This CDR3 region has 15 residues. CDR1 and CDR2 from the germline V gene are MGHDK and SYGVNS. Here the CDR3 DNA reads TGTGCCAGCAGTGCACACAGGGACAACATAGATACGCAGTATTTT. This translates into CASSAHRDNIDTQYF.